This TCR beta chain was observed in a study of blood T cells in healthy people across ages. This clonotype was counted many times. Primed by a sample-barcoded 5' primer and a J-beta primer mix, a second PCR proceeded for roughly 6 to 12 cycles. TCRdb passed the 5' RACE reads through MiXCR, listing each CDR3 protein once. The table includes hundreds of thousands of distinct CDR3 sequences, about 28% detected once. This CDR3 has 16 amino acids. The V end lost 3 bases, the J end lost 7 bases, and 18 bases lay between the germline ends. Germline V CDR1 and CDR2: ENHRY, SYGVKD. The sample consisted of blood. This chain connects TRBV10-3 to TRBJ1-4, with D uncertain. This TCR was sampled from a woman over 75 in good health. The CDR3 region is CAISDRRSAVAEKLFF. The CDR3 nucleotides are TGTGCCATCAGTGACCGACGCAGTGCGGTAGCTGAAAAACTGTTTTTT.